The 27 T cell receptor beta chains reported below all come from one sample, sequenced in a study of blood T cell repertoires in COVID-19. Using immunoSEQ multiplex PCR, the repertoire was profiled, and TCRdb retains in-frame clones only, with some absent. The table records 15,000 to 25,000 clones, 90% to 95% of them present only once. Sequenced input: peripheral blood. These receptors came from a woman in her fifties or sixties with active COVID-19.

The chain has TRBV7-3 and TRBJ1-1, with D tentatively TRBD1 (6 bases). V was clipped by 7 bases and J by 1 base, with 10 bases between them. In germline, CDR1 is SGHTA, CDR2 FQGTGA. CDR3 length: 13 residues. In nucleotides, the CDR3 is TGTGCCAGCACCCTGGACAGGAACACTGAAGCTTTCTTT. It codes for CASTLDRNTEAFF.

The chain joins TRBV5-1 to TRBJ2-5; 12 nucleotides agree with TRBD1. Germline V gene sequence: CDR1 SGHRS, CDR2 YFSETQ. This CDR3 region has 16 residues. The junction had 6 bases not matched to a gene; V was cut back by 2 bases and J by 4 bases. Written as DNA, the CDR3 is TGCGCCAGCAGCTTTGGGGACAGGGGGCGCGGAGAGACCCAGTACTTC. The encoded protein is CASSFGDRGRGETQYF.

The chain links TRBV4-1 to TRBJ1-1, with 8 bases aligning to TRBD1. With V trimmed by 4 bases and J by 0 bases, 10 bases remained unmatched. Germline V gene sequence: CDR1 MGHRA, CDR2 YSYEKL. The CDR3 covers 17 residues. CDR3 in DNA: TGCGCCAGCAGCCGTTCGACAGGGGCGACAATGAACACTGAAGCTTTCTTT. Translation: CASSRSTGATMNTEAFF.

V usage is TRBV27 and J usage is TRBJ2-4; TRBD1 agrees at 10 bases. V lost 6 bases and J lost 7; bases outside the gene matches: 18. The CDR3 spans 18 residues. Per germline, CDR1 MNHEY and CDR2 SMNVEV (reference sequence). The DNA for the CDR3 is TGTGCCAGCAGATTGACAGGGGGCACGGGAGGGATCAATAACATTCAGTACTTC. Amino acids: CASRLTGGTGGINNIQYF.

DNA of the CDR3: TGTGCCAGCAGCTTGGCCGGGGGGGAGCGTGGCTACACCTTC. It translates to CASSLAGGERGYTF. The V and J genes are TRBV5-4 and TRBJ1-2, with a possible D match to TRBD1 (5 bases). The CDR3 has 14 amino acids. Germline assignment: CDR1 SGHNT and CDR2 YYREEE (reference sequence). The ends were cut back, 0 bases at V and 7 bases at J, with 13 bases in the middle.

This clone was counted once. CDR3 residues: CASNAGTSGSHEQFF. The CDR3 bases are TGTGCCAGCAACGCCGGGACTAGCGGGAGCCATGAGCAGTTCTTC. The chain has TRBV6-5 and TRBJ2-1, with 14 bases identical to TRBD2. The V gene end was trimmed by 7 bases and the J gene end by 8 bases; junction bases not matched to a gene: 7. CDR3 length: 15 amino acids. The germline gives CDR1 MNHEY, CDR2 SVGAGI.

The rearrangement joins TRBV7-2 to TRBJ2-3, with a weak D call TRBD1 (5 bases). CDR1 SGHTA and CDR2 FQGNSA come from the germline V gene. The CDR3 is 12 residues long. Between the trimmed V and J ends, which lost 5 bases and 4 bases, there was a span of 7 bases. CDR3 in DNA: TGTGCCAGCAGCAGCAGGGCAGATACGCAGTATTTT. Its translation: CASSSRADTQYF.

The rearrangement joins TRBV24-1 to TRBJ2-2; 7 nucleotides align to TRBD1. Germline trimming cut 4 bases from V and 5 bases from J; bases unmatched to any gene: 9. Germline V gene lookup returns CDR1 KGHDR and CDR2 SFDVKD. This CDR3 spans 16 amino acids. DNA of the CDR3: TGTGCCACCAGTGAAAACAGGGGAACAAGGACCGGGGAGCTGTTTTTT. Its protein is CATSENRGTRTGELFF.

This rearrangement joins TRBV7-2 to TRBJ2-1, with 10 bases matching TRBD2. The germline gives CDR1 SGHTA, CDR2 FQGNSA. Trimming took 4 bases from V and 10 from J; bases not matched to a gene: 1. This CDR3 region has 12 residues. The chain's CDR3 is CASSSGLAEQFF. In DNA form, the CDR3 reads TGTGCCAGCAGCTCGGGACTAGCGGAGCAGTTCTTC.

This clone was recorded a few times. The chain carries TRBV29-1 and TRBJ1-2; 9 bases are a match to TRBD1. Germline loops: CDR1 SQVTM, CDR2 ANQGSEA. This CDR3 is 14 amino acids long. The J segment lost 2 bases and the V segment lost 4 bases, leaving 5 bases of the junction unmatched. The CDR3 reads CSVAPGQGNYGYTF. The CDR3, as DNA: TGCAGCGTTGCGCCAGGACAGGGGAACTATGGCTACACCTTC.

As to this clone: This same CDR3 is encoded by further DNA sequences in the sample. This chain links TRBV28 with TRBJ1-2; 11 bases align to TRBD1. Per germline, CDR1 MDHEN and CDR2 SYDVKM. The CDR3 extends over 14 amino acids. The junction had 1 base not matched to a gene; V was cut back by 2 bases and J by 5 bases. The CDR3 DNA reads TGTGCCAGCAGTTTAGGGACAGGGGGTTATGGCTACACCTTC. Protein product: CASSLGTGGYGYTF.

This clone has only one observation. This CDR3 is CASTGQEIYEQYF. DNA of the CDR3: TGCGCCAGCACCGGACAGGAGATCTACGAGCAGTACTTC. This chain joins TRBV5-1 and TRBJ2-7; 7 bases are a match to TRBD1. The CDR3 is made up of 13 amino acids. CDR1 is SGHRS, CDR2 YFSETQ, per germline. The J segment lost 3 bases and the V segment lost 6 bases, leaving 6 bases of the junction unmatched.

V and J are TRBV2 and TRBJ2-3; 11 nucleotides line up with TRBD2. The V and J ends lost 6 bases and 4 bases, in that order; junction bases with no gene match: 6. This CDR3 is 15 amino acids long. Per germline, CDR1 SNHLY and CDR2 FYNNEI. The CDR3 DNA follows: TGTGCCAGCAGCCTACTAGCGGGAGTTGCAGATACGCAGTATTTT. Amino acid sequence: CASSLLAGVADTQYF.

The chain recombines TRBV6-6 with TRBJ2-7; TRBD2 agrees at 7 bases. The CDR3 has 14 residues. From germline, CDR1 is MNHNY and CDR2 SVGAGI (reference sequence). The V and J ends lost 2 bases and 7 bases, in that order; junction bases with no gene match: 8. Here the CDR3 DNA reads TGTGCCAGCAGTTACCAGGTGCGGGAGAGGGAGCAGTACTTC. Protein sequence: CASSYQVREREQYF.

This CDR3 reads CASSLVGTGVTLNYGYTF. CDR3 nucleotide sequence: TGTGCCAGCAGCTTGGTGGGGACAGGGGTAACCCTTAACTATGGCTACACCTTC. V gene TRBV5-4 combines with J gene TRBJ1-2; 10 bases line up with TRBD1. This CDR3 has 18 amino acids. V dropped 0 bases and J dropped 1; count of bases not matched to a gene: 9. Germline assignment: CDR1 SGHNT and CDR2 YYREEE (reference sequence).

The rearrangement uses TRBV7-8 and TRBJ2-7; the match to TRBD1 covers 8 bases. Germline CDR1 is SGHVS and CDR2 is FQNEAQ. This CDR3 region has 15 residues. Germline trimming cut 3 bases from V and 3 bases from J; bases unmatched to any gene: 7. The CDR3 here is CASSLDRETLYEQYF. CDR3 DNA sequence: TGTGCCAGCAGCTTGGACAGGGAGACTCTCTACGAGCAGTACTTC.

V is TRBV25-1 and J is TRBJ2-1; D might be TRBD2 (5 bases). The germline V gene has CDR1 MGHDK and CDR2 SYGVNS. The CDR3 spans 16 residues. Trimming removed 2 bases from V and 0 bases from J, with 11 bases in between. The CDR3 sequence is CASSEDSAGSYNEQFF. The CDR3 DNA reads TGTGCCAGCAGTGAAGACTCCGCGGGCTCCTACAATGAGCAGTTCTTC.

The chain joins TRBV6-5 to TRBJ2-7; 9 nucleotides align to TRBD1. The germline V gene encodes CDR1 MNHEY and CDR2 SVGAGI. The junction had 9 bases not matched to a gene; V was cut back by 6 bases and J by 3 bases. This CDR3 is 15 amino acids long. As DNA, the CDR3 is TGTGCCAGCAGCTCCCCCGGGACAGGGATCTACGAGCAGTACTTC. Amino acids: CASSSPGTGIYEQYF.

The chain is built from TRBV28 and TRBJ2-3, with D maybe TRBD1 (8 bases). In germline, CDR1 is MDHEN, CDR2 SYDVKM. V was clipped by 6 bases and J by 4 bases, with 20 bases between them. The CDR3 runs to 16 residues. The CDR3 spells CASSPHRGGGADTQYF. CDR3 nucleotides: TGTGCCAGCAGCCCCCACAGGGGGGGTGGGGCAGATACGCAGTATTTT.

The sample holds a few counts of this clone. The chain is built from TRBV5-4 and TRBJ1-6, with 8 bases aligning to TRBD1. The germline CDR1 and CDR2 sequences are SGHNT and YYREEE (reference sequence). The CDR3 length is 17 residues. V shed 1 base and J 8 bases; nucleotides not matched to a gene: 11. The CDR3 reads CASSLSGGQGGYSPLHF. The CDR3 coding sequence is TGTGCCAGCAGCTTGTCAGGCGGACAGGGCGGTTATTCACCCCTCCACTTT. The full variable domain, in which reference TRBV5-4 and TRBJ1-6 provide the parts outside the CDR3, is ETGVTQSPTHLIKTRGQQVTLRCSSQSGHNTVSWYQQALGQGPQFIFQYYREEENGRGNFPPRFSGLQFPNYSSELNVNALELDDSALYLCASSLSGGQGGYSPLHFGNGTRLTVT.

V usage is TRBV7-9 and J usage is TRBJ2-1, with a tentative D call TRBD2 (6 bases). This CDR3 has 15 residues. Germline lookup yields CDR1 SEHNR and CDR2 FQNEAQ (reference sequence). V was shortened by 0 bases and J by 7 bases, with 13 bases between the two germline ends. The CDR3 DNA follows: TGTGCCAGCAGCTTAGCAGGGCGGGATGGGAATGAGCAGTTCTTC. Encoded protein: CASSLAGRDGNEQFF.

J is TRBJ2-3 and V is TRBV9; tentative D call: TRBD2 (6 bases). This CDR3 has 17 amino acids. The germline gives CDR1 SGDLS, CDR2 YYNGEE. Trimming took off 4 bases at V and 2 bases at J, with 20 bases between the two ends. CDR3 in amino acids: CASSPDGTGLHTDTQYF. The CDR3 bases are TGTGCCAGCAGCCCCGATGGGACCGGACTACACACAGATACGCAGTATTTT.

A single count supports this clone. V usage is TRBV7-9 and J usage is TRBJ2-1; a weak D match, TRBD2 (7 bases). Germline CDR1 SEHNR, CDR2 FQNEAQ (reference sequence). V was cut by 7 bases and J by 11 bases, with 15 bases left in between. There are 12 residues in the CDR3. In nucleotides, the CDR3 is TGTGCCAGCAACCCGGGGGGCGGGAAGCAGTTCTTC. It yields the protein CASNPGGGKQFF.

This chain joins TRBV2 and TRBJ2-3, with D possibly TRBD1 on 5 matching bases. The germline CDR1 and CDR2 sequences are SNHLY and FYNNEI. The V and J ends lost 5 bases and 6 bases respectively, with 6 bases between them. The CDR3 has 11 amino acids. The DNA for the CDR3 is TGTGCCAGCAGTAACAGGGATACGCAGTATTTT. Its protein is CASSNRDTQYF.

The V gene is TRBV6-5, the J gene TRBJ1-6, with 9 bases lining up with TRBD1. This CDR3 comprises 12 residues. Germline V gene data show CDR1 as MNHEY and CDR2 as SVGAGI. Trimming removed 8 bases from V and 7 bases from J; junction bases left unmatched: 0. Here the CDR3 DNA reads TGTGCCAGCGGGACAGGGAATTCACCCCTCCACTTT. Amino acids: CASGTGNSPLHF.

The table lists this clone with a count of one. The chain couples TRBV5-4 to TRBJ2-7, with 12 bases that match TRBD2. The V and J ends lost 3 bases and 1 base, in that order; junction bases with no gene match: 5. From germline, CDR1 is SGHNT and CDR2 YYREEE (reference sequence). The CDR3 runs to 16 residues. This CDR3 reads CASSSKTSGSSYEQYF. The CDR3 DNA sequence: TGTGCCAGCAGCTCAAAGACTAGCGGGAGTTCCTACGAGCAGTACTTC.

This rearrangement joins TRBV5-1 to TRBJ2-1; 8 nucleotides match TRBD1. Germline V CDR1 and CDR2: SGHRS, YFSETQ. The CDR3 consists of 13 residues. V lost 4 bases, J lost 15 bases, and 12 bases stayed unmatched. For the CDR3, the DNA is TGCGCCAGCAGCGGACCGAGGACAGGGAATGCGTTCTTC. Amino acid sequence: CASSGPRTGNAFF. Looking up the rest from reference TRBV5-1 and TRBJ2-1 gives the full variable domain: KAGVTQTPRYLIKTRGQQVTLSCSPISGHRSVSWYQQTPGQGLQFLFEYFSETQRNKGNFPGRFSGRQFSNSRSEMNVSTLELGDSALYLCASSGPRTGNAFFGPGTRLTVL.